This T cell receptor (beta chain) is from a study of T-cell memory formation after mild COVID-19. General study points: What remained unconfirmed was the SARS-CoV-2 specificity of second-wave clones peaking on day 37. Prior to infection, memory already included some responding clones, suggesting cross-reactive memory joined. Clones shrinking from day 15 to 85 showed even CD4/CD8 mixes; later expanders tilted CD4+.

V shed 5 bases and J shed 4 bases, with 17 bases lying between them. Germline V gives CDR1 SEHNR, CDR2 FQNEAQ (reference sequence). This CDR3 region has 15 residues. 5'RACE primed at constant segments yielded TCR alpha and TCR beta cDNA libraries bearing sample barcodes and UMIs. MiXCR, run by TCRdb on the 5' RACE reads, gives a single entry per CDR3 protein. The sample yields under 400,000 distinct CDR3 sequences, around 21% seen once. As to this clonotype: Its target is unknown.

Specimen: PBMCs or a T cell subset sorted from them (not recorded which). This clonotype was obtained from an adult woman who had mild COVID-19 (a few samples of this study predate the infection). Cell type and time point are not known. This rearrangement joins TRBV7-9 to TRBJ1-2; tentative D call: TRBD1 (6 bases). In DNA form, the CDR3 reads TGTGCCAGCAGCGCCCAGACGGGACACCCCTATGGCTACACCTTC. Translating gives CASSAQTGHPYGYTF.